Shown below are 31 T cell receptor beta chains from a single sample sequenced in a study of cytomegalovirus exposure and HLA in healthy donors. Clones were sequenced by immunoSEQ multiplex PCR, and TCRdb holds only the in-frame ones, with some missing. The sample includes some 330,000 clones, about nine tenths of them seen just once. Sequencing was done on a sample of PBMCs. Receptors originate from a woman aged 18 to 35 in good health and CMV-seronegative.

The chain recombines TRBV6-6 with TRBJ1-1; tentatively, D is TRBD1 (6 bases). V was cut by 5 bases and J by 5 bases, with 12 bases left in between. The CDR3 spans 13 residues. Per the germline V gene, CDR1 is MNHNY and CDR2 is SVGAGI (reference sequence). The CDR3: CASSHREGTEAFF. The CDR3 bases are TGTGCCAGCAGTCACAGGGAAGGGACTGAAGCTTTCTTT.

The sample holds one count of this clone. The chain has TRBV25-1 and TRBJ1-3; 8 bases align to TRBD1. V shed 4 bases, J shed 0 bases, and the junction held 2 bases outside the gene matches. The V gene's germline CDR1 is MGHDK and CDR2 SYGVNS. The length of the CDR3 is 15 residues. CDR3 region: CASSGDRLSGNTIYF. The CDR3 DNA reads as TGTGCCAGCAGTGGGGACAGGCTCTCTGGAAACACCATATATTTT.

The genes are TRBV7-8 and TRBJ2-7, with 8 bases matching TRBD2. Trimming took 5 bases from V and 0 from J; bases not matched to a gene: 9. Per germline, CDR1 SGHVS and CDR2 FQNEAQ. CDR3 size: 16 residues. The CDR3 sequence: CASSPTGGGISYEQYF. The CDR3 coding sequence is TGTGCCAGCAGCCCAACCGGCGGGGGGATCTCCTACGAGCAGTACTTC.

V and J are TRBV20-1 and TRBJ2-1, with D unclear. CDR1 DFQATT and CDR2 SNEGSKA come from the germline V gene (reference sequence). Deletions cut 3 bases from V and 6 bases from J, with 6 bases between. CDR3 size: 11 residues. In DNA form, the CDR3 reads TGCAGTGCTAGCTTATCCAATGAGCAGTTCTTC. Translating gives CSASLSNEQFF.

J is TRBJ1-2 and V is TRBV15; 7 bases map to TRBD1. With V trimmed by 0 bases and J by 7 bases, 8 bases remained unmatched. CDR1 is LNHNV, CDR2 YYDKDF, per germline (reference sequence). This CDR3 is 15 amino acids long. The CDR3: CATSRDRPGGSGYTF. The CDR3 DNA sequence: TGTGCCACCAGCAGAGATAGGCCAGGGGGTAGTGGCTACACCTTC.

The genes are TRBV7-9 and TRBJ1-2; D is unclear. CDR3 length equals 14 residues. V lost 5 bases and J lost 4, with 14 bases in between. CDR1 and CDR2 from the germline V gene are SEHNR and FQNEAQ (reference sequence). The CDR3, as DNA: TGTGCCAGCAGCCACACGGGTGTTGGCTATGGCTACACCTTC. Translating gives CASSHTGVGYGYTF.

This clone has a single count. V gene TRBV19 combines with J gene TRBJ2-7, with 7 bases aligning to TRBD2. This CDR3 region has 13 residues. Germline V lookup: CDR1 LNHDA, CDR2 SQIVND (reference sequence). V gave up 6 bases and J gave up 3 bases; unmatched junction bases: 5. The CDR3 spells CASRGEGGYEQYF. The CDR3 DNA follows: TGTGCCAGTAGGGGGGAGGGCGGCTACGAGCAGTACTTC.

The chain links TRBV2 to TRBJ2-3; the match to TRBD2 covers 7 bases. CDR1 is SNHLY and CDR2 is FYNNEI in the germline V gene. V trimming: 2 bases; J trimming: 5 bases; junction bases outside the gene matches: 13. The CDR3 is 17 amino acids. CDR3 DNA: TGTGCCAGCAGTGAAAAGGGACTATCTCGAAAACAAGATACGCAGTATTTT. This translates into CASSEKGLSRKQDTQYF.

This chain links TRBV7-9 with TRBJ1-5; 12 nucleotides match TRBD1. Germline loops: CDR1 SEHNR, CDR2 FQNEAQ (reference sequence). Unmatched junction bases numbered 14, after V lost 8 bases and J lost 6 bases. CDR3 length: 17 residues. CDR3 region: CASGGQGAPGVSQPQHF. For the CDR3, the DNA is TGTGCCAGCGGGGGACAGGGGGCCCCGGGTGTCTCTCAGCCCCAGCATTTT.

The chain's CDR3 is CASSSLLAGGDNEQFF. CDR3 nucleotide sequence: TGTGCCAGTAGCAGTCTACTAGCGGGAGGGGACAATGAGCAGTTCTTC. The gene calls are TRBV19 and TRBJ2-1; TRBD2 matches at 13 bases. Trimming removed 6 bases from V and 5 bases from J; junction bases left unmatched: 7. The CDR3 has 16 residues. CDR1 LNHDA and CDR2 SQIVND come from the germline V gene (reference sequence).

The DNA of the CDR3 is TGTGCCAGCAGTTTGGGGCTAGCGGGAGCTTTGGGTGTTAATGAGCAGTTCTTC. Its translation is CASSLGLAGALGVNEQFF. The chain is built from TRBV27 and TRBJ2-1; 10 bases agree with TRBD2. Germline V gene sequence: CDR1 MNHEY, CDR2 SMNVEV (reference sequence). The CDR3 is 18 amino acids. The V gene end was trimmed by 3 bases and the J gene end by 7 bases; junction bases not matched to a gene: 15.

The chain carries TRBV2 and TRBJ1-5; D uncertain. CDR3 length: 14 amino acids. The V end was cut by 6 bases, the J end by 3 bases, with 12 bases between. Per germline, CDR1 SNHLY and CDR2 FYNNEI. DNA of the CDR3: TGTGCCAGCAGCGGTGACACCGCCAATCAGCCCCAGCATTTT. Translating gives CASSGDTANQPQHF. The entire variable domain, with the rest obtained from reference TRBV2 and TRBJ1-5, is as follows: EPEVTQTPSHQVTQMGQEVILRCVPISNHLYFYWYRQILGQKVEFLVSFYNNEISEKSEIFDDQFSVERPDGSNFTLKIRSTKLEDSAMYFCASSGDTANQPQHFGDGTRLSIL.

This chain joins TRBV6-4 and TRBJ2-3; no clear D gene. V shed 8 bases and J shed 5 bases, with 20 bases lying between them. This CDR3 has 15 residues. Germline CDR1 and CDR2: MRHNA and SNTAGT. The CDR3 nucleotides are TGTGCCAGCTCAATGACATGGGCCAACGGAGATACGCAGTATTTT. Its translation is CASSMTWANGDTQYF.

The J gene is TRBJ2-1, the V gene TRBV25-1; D possibly corresponds to TRBD2 (5 bases). V lost 5 bases and J 2 bases, leaving 7 bases between the germline ends. Germline V gives CDR1 MGHDK, CDR2 SYGVNS. The CDR3 contains 13 residues. CDR3 amino acids: CASSHGTYNEQFF. The CDR3 coding sequence is TGTGCCAGCAGTCACGGGACCTACAATGAGCAGTTCTTC.

The rearrangement joins TRBV28 to TRBJ2-7; perhaps TRBD2 as D (6 bases). Germline V lookup: CDR1 MDHEN, CDR2 SYDVKM. The CDR3 runs to 16 residues. V shed 4 bases and J shed 2 bases, with 18 bases lying between them. In DNA form, the CDR3 reads TGTGCCAGCAGTTCCGAGGGAGGTGGCAGGCCCTACGAGCAGTACTTC. Its translation is CASSSEGGGRPYEQYF.

V usage is TRBV11-2 and J usage is TRBJ1-2; TRBD1 matches at 7 bases. The ends lost 0 bases at V and 0 bases at J; junction bases unmatched: 1. CDR3 length equals 15 residues. Germline lookup yields CDR1 SGHAT and CDR2 FQNNGV. The CDR3, as DNA: TGTGCCAGCAGCTTAGATCAGGGGGCTAACTATGGCTACACCTTC. Its protein product is CASSLDQGANYGYTF.

This clone was detected only a few times. This sequence joins TRBV2 and TRBJ2-2, with TRBD1 identical over 9 bases. With V trimmed by 8 bases and J by 3 bases, 7 bases remained unmatched. Germline CDR1 is SNHLY and CDR2 is FYNNEI. The CDR3 consists of 15 residues. CDR3 coding DNA: TGTGCCAGCTCAGGGGGACAGGGTTACACCGGGGAGCTGTTTTTT. Translated: CASSGGQGYTGELFF. Based on the CDR3 plus reference TRBV2 and TRBJ2-2, the full variable domain is EPEVTQTPSHQVTQMGQEVILRCVPISNHLYFYWYRQILGQKVEFLVSFYNNEISEKSEIFDDQFSVERPDGSNFTLKIRSTKLEDSAMYFCASSGGQGYTGELFFGEGSRLTVL.

V and J are TRBV7-8 and TRBJ2-1; possible D gene TRBD2, 5 bases. The germline CDR1 and CDR2 sequences are SGHVS and FQNEAQ. This CDR3 contains 16 residues. Trimming took 3 bases from V and 8 from J, leaving 20 bases between them. Here the CDR3 DNA reads TGTGCCAGCAGCTTTCGTTCATCAGGAGGACTGGATGAGCAGTTCTTC. Its translation: CASSFRSSGGLDEQFF.

The CDR3 loop is CASSQDAASGIGSGANVLTF. CDR3 nucleotides: TGCGCCAGCAGCCAAGATGCTGCTAGCGGGATCGGCTCTGGGGCCAACGTCCTGACTTTC. This sequence joins TRBV4-3 and TRBJ2-6, with TRBD2 matching 9 bases. Germline values: CDR1 LGHNA, CDR2 YSLEER. J was trimmed by 0 bases and V by 0 bases; bases with no gene match: 9. This CDR3 region has 20 residues.

This chain uses TRBV12-5 with TRBJ2-2; 10 bases map to TRBD2. The J segment lost 2 bases and the V segment lost 4 bases, leaving 10 bases of the junction unmatched. Germline values: CDR1 LGHNT, CDR2 FRNRAP. The CDR3 is 18 amino acids. CDR3 residues: CASGSPRTSGSNTGELFF. CDR3 coding DNA: TGTGCTAGTGGTTCCCCCCGGACTAGCGGTTCTAACACCGGGGAGCTGTTTTTT.

This clone was seen a handful of times. This chain connects TRBV11-2 to TRBJ1-2; the match to TRBD1 covers 10 bases. Unmatched junction bases numbered 3, after V lost 5 bases and J lost 6 bases. Germline CDR1 SGHAT, CDR2 FQNNGV. This CDR3 has 13 amino acids. CDR3 bases: TGTGCCAGCAGCCCGGGACAGGGGCATGGCTACACCTTC. As protein: CASSPGQGHGYTF. The variable domain in full, with the rest retrieved from reference TRBV11-2 and TRBJ1-2, is EAGVAQSPRYKIIEKRQSVAFWCNPISGHATLYWYQQILGQGPKLLIQFQNNGVVDDSQLPKDRFSAERLKGVDSTLKIQPAKLEDSAVYLCASSPGQGHGYTFGSGTRLTVV.

This rearrangement joins TRBV6-5 to TRBJ2-7; 10 bases line up with TRBD1. Germline V gene data show CDR1 as MNHEY and CDR2 as SVGAGI. The V segment lost 2 bases and the J segment 5 bases; nucleotides outside the gene matches: 6. The CDR3 is made up of 15 amino acids. The CDR3 is CASSYGQGGRDEQYF. In DNA, the CDR3 is TGTGCCAGCAGTTACGGACAGGGGGGTAGGGACGAGCAGTACTTC.

The chain links TRBV9 to TRBJ1-3; the D is unclear. The CDR3 contains 16 residues. Germline CDR1 and CDR2: SGDLS and YYNGEE. V lost 6 bases, J lost 0 bases, and 16 bases lay in between. The CDR3 coding sequence is TGTGCCAGCACCCTTCGCGGGGAAGTCTCTGGAAACACCATATATTTT. The encoded protein is CASTLRGEVSGNTIYF.

This chain joins TRBV29-1 and TRBJ1-4, with D perhaps matching TRBD1 (5 bases). V gave up 6 bases and J gave up 7 bases, with 12 bases separating them. This CDR3 is 12 amino acids long. Germline V gene sequence: CDR1 SQVTM, CDR2 ANQGSEA. The CDR3 loop is CSVGRQGEKLFF. The CDR3 DNA reads TGCAGCGTGGGGCGGCAAGGTGAAAAACTGTTTTTT.

The chain combines TRBV4-3 with TRBJ1-1; TRBD1 matches at 8 bases. Germline V gene sequence: CDR1 LGHNA, CDR2 YSLEER. V shed 2 bases and J 3 bases; nucleotides not matched to a gene: 8. This CDR3 comprises 16 residues. The CDR3 region has the DNA TGCGCCAGCAGCCAATACACGACAGGGGAGGACACTGAAGCTTTCTTT. Translating it yields CASSQYTTGEDTEAFF.

The V gene is TRBV7-6, the J gene TRBJ2-1; 8 bases are a match to TRBD2. This CDR3 has 15 residues. The V and J ends lost 3 bases and 9 bases, in that order; junction bases with no gene match: 10. Germline V CDR1 and CDR2: SGHVS, FNYEAQ. CDR3 in amino acids: CASSLRLAGVSEQFF. For the CDR3, the DNA is TGTGCCAGCAGCTTGAGGCTAGCGGGCGTAAGTGAGCAGTTCTTC.

This clone appeared once. The DNA for the CDR3 is TGTGCCAGCAGCTTAACTTCTAACGAAGAGACCCAGTACTTC. It translates to CASSLTSNEETQYF. The V gene is TRBV7-3, the J gene TRBJ2-5; D is uncertain. V lost 0 bases and J lost 3, with 8 bases in between. CDR3 length: 14 residues. Germline V gives CDR1 SGHTA, CDR2 FQGTGA.

The rearrangement joins TRBV28 to TRBJ2-7; TRBD1 agrees at 8 bases. The germline gives CDR1 MDHEN, CDR2 SYDVKM. CDR3 length: 16 residues. V lost 7 bases, J lost 2 bases, and 13 bases stayed unmatched. The CDR3 spells CASNHGPGQAPYEQYF. CDR3 nucleotide sequence: TGTGCCAGCAACCATGGCCCGGGACAGGCCCCCTACGAGCAGTACTTC.

This chain links TRBV14 with TRBJ2-7, with TRBD1 matching over 8 bases. Germline V gives CDR1 SGHDN, CDR2 FVKESK. Trimming removed 5 bases from V and 6 bases from J; junction bases left unmatched: 3. The CDR3 totals 12 residues. Written as DNA, the CDR3 is TGTGCCAGCAGCTTCGACAGGGGCGAGCAGTACTTC. This codes for CASSFDRGEQYF.

The chain joins TRBV19 to TRBJ2-2, with D tentatively TRBD1 (6 bases). CDR1 and CDR2 from the germline V gene are LNHDA and SQIVND (reference sequence). The CDR3 totals 15 residues. V shed 8 bases and J shed 5 bases, with 18 bases lying between them. This CDR3 reads CASENRAGWTGELFF. As DNA, the CDR3 is TGTGCCAGTGAGAACAGGGCAGGGTGGACCGGGGAGCTGTTTTTT.

The genes are TRBV7-9 and TRBJ2-1; possibly TRBD2 for D (7 bases). The CDR3 is 12 amino acids. V lost 10 bases and J lost 9, with 16 bases in between. The germline V gene encodes CDR1 SEHNR and CDR2 FQNEAQ (reference sequence). CDR3 DNA sequence: TGTGCCACAGGGGAGGGGGTAAGTGAGCAGTTCTTC. Its protein is CATGEGVSEQFF.